This T cell receptor (beta chain) was recovered during a study of T cells in Graves' hyperthyroidism and ophthalmopathy. Study results and caveats: In blood, most of the thyroid clonotypes expanded above 0.001 were also present.

CDR1 and CDR2 from the germline V gene are SGHRS and YFSETQ. The CDR3 extends over 15 amino acids. V was pared by 4 bases and J by 6 bases, with 8 bases of the junction left unmatched. The PBMCs were sourced from fresh peripheral blood (approximately 10 ml). Remarks on this clonotype: The target antigen is unknown.

Amplified TCR beta CDR3 regions came from RNA transcripts. First-round RT-PCR with HTBI primers amplified the TCR CDR3 region. TCRdb re-derived calls from the multiplex PCR reads in MiXCR, one entry per CDR3 protein. In the table there are around 600,000 distinct CDR3 sequences, 11% to 15% of which are singletons. The source is a woman aged 18-35 years with Graves' ophthalmopathy. The sequencing input was blood. The rearrangement uses TRBV5-1 and TRBJ2-7; 12 bases are a match to TRBD1. CDR3 nucleotide sequence: TGCGCCAGCAGCGCCCCGGGACAGGGGGCGCGCGAGCAGTACTTC. This translates into CASSAPGQGAREQYF.